This note documents a single T cell receptor beta chain sequence. These data belong to a study of blood T cell repertoires in COVID-19. Sequencing used immunoSEQ multiplex PCR; TCRdb keeps in-frame clones, though not all of them. The data hold some 180,000 clones, with 84% observed a single time. The CDR3 contains 17 residues. Germline values: CDR1 SGDLS, CDR2 YYNGEE. J gave up 7 bases and V 2 bases, and 8 bases lay outside the gene matches. This chain links TRBV9 with TRBJ2-1, with 14 positions matching TRBD2. The sequence was obtained from a human donor in a cohort sampled during active COVID-19. Sequencing was carried out using peripheral blood. CDR3 bases: TGTGCCAGCAGCGTCGGGACTAGCGGGAGTGGGAAAAATGAGCAGTTCTTC. Amino acid sequence: CASSVGTSGSGKNEQFF. The complete variable domain, with remaining parts taken from reference TRBV9 and TRBJ2-1, reads DSGVTQTPKHLITATGQRVTLRCSPRSGDLSVYWYQQSLDQGLQFLIQYYNGEERAKGNILERFSAQQFPDLHSELNLSSLELGDSALYFCASSVGTSGSGKNEQFFGPGTRLTVL.